A single sample is the source of the 12 T cell receptor beta chains below, sequenced in a study of blood T cell repertoires in COVID-19. Data came from immunoSEQ multiplex PCR; TCRdb stores just in-frame clones and leaves some out. The sample shows 300,000 or so clones, approximately 89% of them seen only once. Sample: peripheral blood. The receptors were sampled from a woman in her 30s who had recovered from COVID-19.

The chain joins TRBV11-3 to TRBJ1-3; D is perhaps TRBD1 (5 bases). V shed 5 bases and J shed 1 base, with 15 bases lying between them. Germline V gene sequence: CDR1 SGHNT, CDR2 YENEEA. This CDR3 contains 16 residues. The CDR3 DNA reads as TGTGCCAGCAGCCCCGGACACGGCGAATCTGGAAACACCATATATTTT. Translating it yields CASSPGHGESGNTIYF.

The chain carries TRBV7-3 and TRBJ1-2, with D possibly being TRBD1 (6 bases). Trimming took off 5 bases at V and 12 bases at J, with 10 bases between the two ends. CDR1 and CDR2 from the germline V gene are SGHTA and FQGTGA. The CDR3 runs to 10 residues. CDR3 bases: TGTGCCAGCAGCGAAAGGGGGAACACCTTC. Protein: CASSERGNTF.

The CDR3, as DNA: TGTGCCAGCAGCCCCCGGGGTACGACTACGCAGTATTTT. Its protein is CASSPRGTTTQYF. The V call is TRBV4-2, the J call TRBJ2-3; perhaps TRBD2 as D (5 bases). The CDR3 covers 13 residues. CDR1 and CDR2 from the germline V gene are LGHNA and YNFKEQ. Trimming removed 4 bases at V and 8 bases at J, with 13 bases between.

The chain links TRBV5-6 to TRBJ1-2, with 7 nucleotides matching TRBD1. CDR1 and CDR2 from the germline V gene are SGHDT and YYEEEE. V shed 4 bases, J shed 13 bases, and the junction held 10 bases outside the gene matches. This CDR3 contains 12 residues. CDR3 loop: CASSVDRAVSTF. The CDR3 DNA reads TGTGCCAGCAGCGTAGACAGGGCGGTGAGCACCTTC. Complete variable domain (other parts from reference TRBV5-6 and TRBJ1-2): DAGVTQSPTHLIKTRGQQVTLRCSPKSGHDTVSWYQQALGQGPQFIFQYYEEEERQRGNFPDRFSGHQFPNYSSELNVNALLLGDSALYLCASSVDRAVSTFGSGTRLTVV.

The chain couples TRBV5-6 to TRBJ2-7; 8 nucleotides align to TRBD2. Trimming at V came to 4 bases and at J to 5 bases, leaving 8 bases not matched to a gene. This CDR3 contains 14 residues. Germline CDR1 SGHDT, CDR2 YYEEEE. The CDR3 reads CASSAGTGGDEQYF. Here the CDR3 DNA reads TGTGCCAGCAGCGCCGGAACGGGAGGGGACGAGCAGTACTTC. The full variable domain, completed using reference TRBV5-6 and TRBJ2-7, is DAGVTQSPTHLIKTRGQQVTLRCSPKSGHDTVSWYQQALGQGPQFIFQYYEEEERQRGNFPDRFSGHQFPNYSSELNVNALLLGDSALYLCASSAGTGGDEQYFGPGTRLTVT.

The sample holds one count of this clone. The genes are TRBV7-3 and TRBJ2-2; 9 nucleotides line up with TRBD2. Germline-derived CDR1 and CDR2 are SGHTA and FQGTGA. This CDR3 spans 19 amino acids. After removal of 5 bases from V and 2 bases from J, the junction contained 15 bases not matched to a gene. CDR3 sequence (DNA): TGTGCCAGCAGCCCTCCCCGGGTAGCGGGGGACCTTAACACCGGGGAGCTGTTTTTT. Protein: CASSPPRVAGDLNTGELFF.

This clone appeared once. The chain couples TRBV5-1 to TRBJ2-3; 12 bases fit TRBD2. Trimming took 4 bases from V and 1 from J; bases not matched to a gene: 1. Germline V gene lookup returns CDR1 SGHRS and CDR2 YFSETQ. CDR3 length: 15 amino acids. CDR3 in amino acids: CASSRTSGGTDTQYF. DNA for the CDR3: TGCGCCAGCAGCCGGACTAGCGGGGGCACAGATACGCAGTATTTT.

The genes are TRBV12-3 or TRBV12-4 and TRBJ2-1, with 9 bases lining up with TRBD1. This CDR3 comprises 13 residues. J gave up 9 bases and V 7 bases, and 7 bases lay outside the gene matches. The CDR3 here is CASIRQGVSEQFF. The CDR3 DNA sequence: TGTGCCAGCATTCGACAGGGGGTGAGTGAGCAGTTCTTC.

This clone appeared a few times. The chain couples TRBV5-1 to TRBJ1-1, with D possibly matching TRBD1 (5 bases). V was pared by 0 bases and J by 1 base, with 7 bases between. The CDR3 consists of 14 residues. Germline assignment: CDR1 SGHRS and CDR2 YFSETQ. In DNA, the CDR3 is TGCGCCAGCAGCTTGGATGGGGCGAACACTGAAGCTTTCTTT. It is translated as CASSLDGANTEAFF. Full variable domain (remainder filled in from reference TRBV5-1 and TRBJ1-1): KAGVTQTPRYLIKTRGQQVTLSCSPISGHRSVSWYQQTPGQGLQFLFEYFSETQRNKGNFPGRFSGRQFSNSRSEMNVSTLELGDSALYLCASSLDGANTEAFFGQGTRLTVV.

The chain recombines TRBV18 with TRBJ2-2; 10 bases line up with TRBD1. V gave up 3 bases and J gave up 5 bases; unmatched junction bases: 15. CDR3 length: 19 residues. Germline assignment: CDR1 KGHSH and CDR2 LQKENI. The CDR3 reads CASSPSSGTGERWTGELFF. CDR3 nucleotide sequence: TGTGCCAGCTCACCTTCCTCCGGGACAGGGGAGAGGTGGACCGGGGAGCTGTTTTTT.

V usage is TRBV27 and J usage is TRBJ2-7; TRBD2 matches 7 bases. Trimming at V came to 3 bases and at J to 5 bases, leaving 1 base not matched to a gene. This CDR3 is built from 12 residues. From germline, CDR1 is MNHEY and CDR2 SMNVEV (reference sequence). Here the CDR3 reads CASSLRGNEQYF. As DNA, the CDR3 is TGTGCCAGCAGTTTGCGGGGGAACGAGCAGTACTTC.

The chain carries TRBV3-1 (or the pseudogene TRBV3-2) and TRBJ1-1, with 12 bases identical to TRBD1. Germline V gene data show CDR1 as LGHDT and CDR2 as YNNKEL (reference sequence). V shed 3 bases, J shed 11 bases, and the junction held 7 bases outside the gene matches. The CDR3 consists of 14 residues. The CDR3 region is CASSQPGQGALAFF. The CDR3 coding sequence is TGTGCCAGCAGCCAGCCGGGACAGGGGGCGCTGGCTTTCTTT.